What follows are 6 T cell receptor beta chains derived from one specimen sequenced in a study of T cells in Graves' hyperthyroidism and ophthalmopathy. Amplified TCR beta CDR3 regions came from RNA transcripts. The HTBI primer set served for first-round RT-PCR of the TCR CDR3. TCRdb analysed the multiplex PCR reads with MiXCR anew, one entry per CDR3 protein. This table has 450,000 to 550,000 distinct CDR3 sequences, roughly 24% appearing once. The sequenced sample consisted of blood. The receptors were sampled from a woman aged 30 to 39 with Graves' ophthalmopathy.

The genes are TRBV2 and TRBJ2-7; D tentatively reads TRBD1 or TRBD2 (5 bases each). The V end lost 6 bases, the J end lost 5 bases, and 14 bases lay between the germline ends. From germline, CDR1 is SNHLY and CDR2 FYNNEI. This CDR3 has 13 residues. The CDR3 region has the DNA TGTGCCAGCAGGGGGGAAGGCCCGGACGAGCAGTACTTC. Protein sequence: CASRGEGPDEQYF.

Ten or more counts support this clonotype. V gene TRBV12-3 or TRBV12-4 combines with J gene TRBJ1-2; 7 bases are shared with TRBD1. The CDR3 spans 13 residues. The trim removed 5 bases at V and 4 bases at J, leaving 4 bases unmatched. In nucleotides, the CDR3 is TGTGCCAGCAGTATGCAGGGGGGCTATGGCTACACCTTC. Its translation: CASSMQGGYGYTF.

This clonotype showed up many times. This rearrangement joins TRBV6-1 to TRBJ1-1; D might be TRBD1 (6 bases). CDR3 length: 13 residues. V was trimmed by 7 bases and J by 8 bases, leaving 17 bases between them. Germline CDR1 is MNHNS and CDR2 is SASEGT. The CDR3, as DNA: TGTGCCAGCACCAATCCTGGGGGCCTAGAAGCTTTCTTT. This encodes CASTNPGGLEAFF.

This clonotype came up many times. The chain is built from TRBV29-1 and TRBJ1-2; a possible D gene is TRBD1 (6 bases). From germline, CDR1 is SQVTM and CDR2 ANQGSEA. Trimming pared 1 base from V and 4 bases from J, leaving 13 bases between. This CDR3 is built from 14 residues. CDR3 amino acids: CSVEAQGVLYGYTF. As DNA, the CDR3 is TGCAGCGTTGAAGCACAGGGCGTGCTCTATGGCTACACCTTC.

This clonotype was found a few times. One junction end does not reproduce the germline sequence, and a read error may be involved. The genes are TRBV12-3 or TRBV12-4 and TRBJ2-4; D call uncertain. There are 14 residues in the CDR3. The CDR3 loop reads CASSQDRVGNIQYF. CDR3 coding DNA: TGCGCCAGCAGCCAAGATAGGGTCGGGAACATTCAGTACTTC.

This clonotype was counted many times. The CDR3, as DNA: TGCAGCGTTCCGCCGGGCGGAGGCTCCTATGGGGGCTACACCTTC. Translation: CSVPPGGGSYGGYTF. The chain recombines TRBV29-1 with TRBJ1-2, with unresolved D. The CDR3 spans 15 residues. Germline V CDR1 and CDR2: SQVTM, ANQGSEA. V was clipped by 5 bases and J by 8 bases, with 24 bases between them.